In this sample, the clone carrying this TCR beta chain turned up a few times. Its target is not known. Germline V gene sequence: CDR1 SGDLS, CDR2 YYNGEE. V lost 0 bases and J lost 1, with 7 bases in between. This CDR3 has 14 amino acids. These data originate in a study of STAT5B mutations in CD4+ large granular lymphocyte leukemia. Study information: Healthy donors showed HLA-associated enrichment of the CDR3 'QG' motif. Findings of the study overall: 8/27 top patient clones versus 2/35 control clones were TRBV06-family. Data were not HLA-matched across samples.

Clones were read by immunoSEQ multiplex PCR, and TCRdb kept only the in-frame ones, dropping some. The data contain about 40,000 clones, approximately 88% of them seen just once; the ten biggest clones take up 0.3% to 0.35%. The chain links TRBV9 to TRBJ1-1; D remains ambiguous. Material for sequencing was CD4+ T cells from blood buffy coats. This clonotype was obtained from a human donor in good health. CDR3 sequence (DNA): TGTGCCAGCAGCGTAGTAGGCGGGAACACTGAAGCTTTCTTT. This sequence encodes CASSVVGGNTEAFF.